Shown below are 25 T cell receptor beta chains from a single sample sequenced in a study of monozygotic twins with inflammatory bowel disease. One entry per CDR3 protein, without DNA, is what TCRdb gives after re-calling the 5' RACE reads. The sample table sets out approximately 330,000 distinct CDR3 sequences. Sequencing used blood. Receptor source: a human donor with ulcerative colitis or Crohn's disease, or a healthy co-twin of an affected twin (not recorded which).

V usage is TRBV6-5 and J usage is TRBJ1-1. The CDR3 sequence is 14 residues long. CDR1 and CDR2 from the germline V gene are MNHEY and SVGAGI. CDR3: CASSYSDTNTEAFF.

The J gene is TRBJ2-7, the V gene TRBV12-3 or TRBV12-4. The CDR3 contains 19 residues. CDR3 region: CASSFRTYRLGGSSYEQYF.

The chain couples TRBV7-8 to TRBJ2-3. This CDR3 region has 13 residues. Germline CDR1 and CDR2: SGHVS and FQNEAQ. The chain's CDR3 is CASSLDRTDTQYF. The full variable domain, completed using reference TRBV7-8 and TRBJ2-3, is GAGVSQSPRYKVAKRGQDVALRCDPISGHVSLFWYQQALGQGPEFLTYFQNEAQLDKSGLPSDRFFAERPEGSVSTLKIQRTQQEDSAVYLCASSLDRTDTQYFGPGTRLTVL.

The chain is built from TRBV6-1 and TRBJ2-7; the TCRdb D gene call, TRBD1, has no DNA to confirm it. CDR1 and CDR2 (germline): MNHNS, SASEGT. The CDR3 consists of 14 residues. CDR3 amino acids: CASRMRTNAYEQYF.

This sequence joins TRBV20-1 and TRBJ1-1. This CDR3 is 14 amino acids long. The germline V gene has CDR1 DFQATT and CDR2 SNEGSKA (reference sequence). CDR3 loop: CSARAGGGNTEAFF.

V is TRBV20-1 and J is TRBJ2-2. This CDR3 is built from 16 residues. Germline lookup yields CDR1 DFQATT and CDR2 SNEGSKA (reference sequence). The CDR3 protein is CSARVLARRGTGELFF.

V is TRBV9 and J is TRBJ2-3; TCRdb calls TRBD1, which cannot be checked without DNA. The CDR3 sequence is 17 residues long. CDR1 SGDLS and CDR2 YYNGEE come from the germline V gene. CDR3 sequence: CASSAAPRTGGTDTQYF.

The genes are TRBV6-2 or TRBV6-3 and TRBJ2-3. The CDR3 extends over 13 amino acids. Germline V gives CDR1 MNHEY, CDR2 SVGEGT. CDR3 amino acids: CASSYPGPDTQYF.

The rearrangement links TRBV2 to TRBJ1-1. CDR1 SNHLY and CDR2 FYNNEI come from the germline V gene. This CDR3 region has 12 residues. CDR3 amino acids: CASSRQNTEAFF.

The chain links TRBV28 to TRBJ1-5. The CDR3 extends over 15 amino acids. CDR1 MDHEN and CDR2 SYDVKM come from the germline V gene. CDR3 protein: CASCKELYSNQPQHF.

The chain employs TRBV20-1 and TRBJ1-1. The CDR3 totals 13 residues. The germline V gene encodes CDR1 DFQATT and CDR2 SNEGSKA (reference sequence). CDR3 in amino acids: CSAREGRPTEAFF.

The V gene is TRBV7-2, the J gene TRBJ1-5; TCRdb reports TRBD1, a call that lacks DNA to check it against. CDR3 size: 16 residues. Germline V gene sequence: CDR1 SGHTA, CDR2 FQGNSA. This CDR3 is CASSSRVPGGNQPQHF.

The rearrangement uses TRBV28 and TRBJ2-7; TCRdb designates TRBD1, a call that cannot be tested without DNA. Germline CDR1 and CDR2: MDHEN and SYDVKM. This CDR3 is 13 amino acids long. The CDR3 here is CASHDRATYEQYF.

The rearrangement joins TRBV5-1 to TRBJ2-3; TCRdb gives TRBD1 as the D gene, but with no DNA this cannot be confirmed. Germline CDR1 and CDR2: SGHRS and YFSETQ. This CDR3 comprises 14 residues. The CDR3 loop is CASRKGQGTDTQYF.

The chain combines TRBV5-1 with TRBJ1-2. The CDR3 has 12 residues. Germline CDR1 is SGHRS and CDR2 is YFSETQ. The CDR3 spells CASSWDSYGYTF.

CDR3 sequence reads: CASSYSPPGELFF. V gene TRBV6-5 combines with J gene TRBJ2-2. CDR3 length equals 13 residues. The V gene's germline CDR1 is MNHEY and CDR2 SVGAGI.

The genes are TRBV7-2 and TRBJ2-3; the D call from TCRdb, TRBD2, cannot be confirmed without DNA. Germline V lookup: CDR1 SGHTA, CDR2 FQGNSA. The CDR3 covers 17 residues. The CDR3 spells CASSSNSLAGGTDTQYF.

The genes are TRBV12-3 or TRBV12-4 and TRBJ1-5; TCRdb names TRBD1, which stays unverified in the absence of DNA. This CDR3 has 15 amino acids. This chain's CDR3 is CASSLGGGQGQPQHF.

The chain joins TRBV4-3 to TRBJ2-2; TCRdb's D call, TRBD2, is unchecked because there is no DNA. The CDR3 length is 14 residues. Germline lookup yields CDR1 LGHNA and CDR2 YSLEER. The CDR3 spells CASSLRGGVGELFF.

The CDR3 here is CASNDWTGGFGYTF. The V gene is TRBV10-2, the J gene TRBJ1-2; TCRdb reports TRBD1, a call that lacks DNA to check it against. The CDR3 loop spans 14 amino acids. Germline CDR1 and CDR2: WSHSY and SAAADI.

The chain links TRBV15 to TRBJ1-3; TCRdb names TRBD1, which stays unverified in the absence of DNA. The germline V gene encodes CDR1 LNHNV and CDR2 YYDKDF (reference sequence). CDR3 length: 17 amino acids. The CDR3: CATSGGFAGVSVNTIYF.

J is TRBJ1-2 and V is TRBV7-9; absent DNA, TCRdb's TRBD1 call cannot be checked. The CDR3 is 17 amino acids. Germline CDR1 reads SEHNR; CDR2 reads FQNEAQ (reference sequence). The CDR3 loop is CASTLFKQGLTLYGYTF.

This chain uses TRBV6-5 with TRBJ2-7; TCRdb outputs TRBD1, but without DNA this stays unchecked. CDR3 size: 16 residues. Germline V gene lookup returns CDR1 MNHEY and CDR2 SVGAGI. The CDR3 protein is CASSSTATGENYEQYF.

This chain connects TRBV20-1 to TRBJ2-5; checking the TCRdb D call of TRBD1 is not possible without DNA. The CDR3 is made up of 14 amino acids. Germline CDR1 reads DFQATT; CDR2 reads SNEGSKA (reference sequence). The CDR3 region is CSASSDRGSETQYF.

J is TRBJ2-7 and V is TRBV7-9. Germline CDR1 and CDR2: SEHNR and FQNEAQ (reference sequence). The CDR3 consists of 11 residues. CDR3: CASSLLYEQYF.